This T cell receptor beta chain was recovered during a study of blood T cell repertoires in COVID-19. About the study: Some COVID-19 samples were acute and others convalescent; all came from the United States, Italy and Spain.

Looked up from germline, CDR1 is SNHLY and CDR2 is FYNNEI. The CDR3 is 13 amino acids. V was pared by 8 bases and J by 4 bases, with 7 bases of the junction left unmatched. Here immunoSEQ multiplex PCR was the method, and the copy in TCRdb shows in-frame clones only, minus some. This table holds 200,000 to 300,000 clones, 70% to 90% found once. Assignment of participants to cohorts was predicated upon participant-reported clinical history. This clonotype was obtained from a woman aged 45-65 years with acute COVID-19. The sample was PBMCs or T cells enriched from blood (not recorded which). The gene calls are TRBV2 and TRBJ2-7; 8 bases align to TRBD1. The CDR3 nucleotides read TGTGCCAGCGGCCGGGACAGGTGGTACGAGCAGTACTTC. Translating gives CASGRDRWYEQYF.